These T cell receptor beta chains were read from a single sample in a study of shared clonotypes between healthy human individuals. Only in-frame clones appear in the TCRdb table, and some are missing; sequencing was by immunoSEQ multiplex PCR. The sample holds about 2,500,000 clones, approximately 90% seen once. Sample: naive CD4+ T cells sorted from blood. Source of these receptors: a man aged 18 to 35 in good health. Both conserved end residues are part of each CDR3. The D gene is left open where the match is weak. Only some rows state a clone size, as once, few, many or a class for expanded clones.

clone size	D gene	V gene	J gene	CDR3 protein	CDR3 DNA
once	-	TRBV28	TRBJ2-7	CASTQGIPYEQYF	TGTGCCAGCACCCAGGGGATACCCTACGAGCAGTACTTC
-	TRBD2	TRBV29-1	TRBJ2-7	CSATLAGGLYEQYF	TGCAGCGCAACCCTAGCGGGAGGCCTCTACGAGCAGTACTTC
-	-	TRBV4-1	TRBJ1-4	CASSQEDLGKLFF	TGCGCCAGCAGCCAAGAGGACCTAGGAAAACTGTTTTTT
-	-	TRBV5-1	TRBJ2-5	CASSWLETQYF	TGCGCCAGCAGCTGGCTGGAGACCCAGTACTTC
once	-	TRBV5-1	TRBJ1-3	CASSLGQATPTTLTFSGNTIYF	TGCGCCAGCAGCTTGGGGCAGGCTACCCCGACCACCCTTACCTTCTCTGGAAACACCATATATTTT
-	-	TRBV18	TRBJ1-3	CASSSGTGNTIYF	TGTGCCAGCTCATCCGGGACAGGAAACACCATATATTTT
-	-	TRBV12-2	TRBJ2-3	CASRLEMTRFTDTQYF	TGTGCAAGTCGCTTAGAGATGACTAGATTCACAGATACGCAGTATTTT
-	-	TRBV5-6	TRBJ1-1	CASSPGRGNTEAFF	TGTGCCAGCAGCCCAGGTCGGGGGAACACTGAAGCTTTCTTT
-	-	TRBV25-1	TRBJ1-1	CASSESGRGPTEAFF	TGTGCCAGCAGTGAATCGGGCAGGGGCCCCACTGAAGCTTTCTTT
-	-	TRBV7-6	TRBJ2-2	CASSLWTGAASGELFF	TGTGCCAGCAGCCTTTGGACGGGGGCTGCTTCCGGGGAGCTGTTTTTT
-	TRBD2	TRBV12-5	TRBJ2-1	CASGLARTSGGEGYNEQFF	TGTGCTAGTGGTTTGGCACGGACTAGCGGGGGGGAGGGCTACAATGAGCAGTTCTTC
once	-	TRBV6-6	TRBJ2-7	CASSQTGPGEQYF	TGTGCCAGCAGTCAAACAGGGCCCGGCGAGCAGTACTTC
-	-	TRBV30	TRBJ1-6	CAWTGTSSYNSPLHF	TGTGCCTGGACGGGCACAAGCTCCTATAATTCACCCCTCCACTTT
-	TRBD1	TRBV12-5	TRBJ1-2	CASAGTGQGIYGYTF	TGTGCTAGTGCCGGGACCGGACAGGGGATTTATGGCTACACCTTC
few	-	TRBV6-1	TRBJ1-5	CASRDISNQPQHF	TGTGCCAGCAGGGACATTAGCAATCAGCCCCAGCATTTT
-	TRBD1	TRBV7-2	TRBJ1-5	CASSRTGRTNSNQPQHF	TGTGCCAGCAGTCGGACAGGGAGAACGAATAGCAATCAGCCCCAGCATTTT
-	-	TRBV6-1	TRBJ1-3	CASRGSGARNTIYF	TGTGCCAGCAGAGGATCAGGGGCGAGAAACACCATATATTTT
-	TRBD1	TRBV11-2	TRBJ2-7	CASTLARTGIYEQYF	TGTGCCAGCACCCTAGCACGGACAGGGATCTACGAGCAGTACTTC
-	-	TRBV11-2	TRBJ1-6	CASSFGASNSPLHF	TGTGCCAGCAGCTTCGGGGCGTCAAATTCACCCCTCCACTTT
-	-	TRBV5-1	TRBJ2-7	CASRPAMDYEQYF	TGCGCCAGCCGGCCAGCGATGGACTACGAGCAGTACTTC
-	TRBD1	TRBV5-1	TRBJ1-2	CASSLSPGGNYGYTF	TGCGCCAGCAGCTTGTCTCCAGGGGGCAACTATGGCTACACCTTC
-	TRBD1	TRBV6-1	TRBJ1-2	CASSADRDRYSTYGYTF	TGTGCCAGCAGTGCAGACAGGGACCGATACTCTACCTATGGCTACACCTTC
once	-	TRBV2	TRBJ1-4	CASSDPGLWEKLFF	TGTGCCAGCAGTGACCCAGGACTGTGGGAAAAACTGTTTTTT
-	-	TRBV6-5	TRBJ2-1	CASSRDLDEQFF	TGTGCCAGCAGCCGGGACCTGGATGAGCAGTTCTTC
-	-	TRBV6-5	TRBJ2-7	CAIMASMGREQYF	TGTGCCATCATGGCTAGCATGGGGAGAGAGCAGTACTTC
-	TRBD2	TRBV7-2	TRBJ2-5	CASSLVSGTKETQYF	TGTGCCAGCAGCTTAGTTAGCGGGACCAAAGAGACCCAGTACTTC
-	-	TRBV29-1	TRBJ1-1	CSVLNRQLLNTEAFF	TGCAGCGTGCTCAATAGGCAGCTATTGAACACTGAAGCTTTCTTT